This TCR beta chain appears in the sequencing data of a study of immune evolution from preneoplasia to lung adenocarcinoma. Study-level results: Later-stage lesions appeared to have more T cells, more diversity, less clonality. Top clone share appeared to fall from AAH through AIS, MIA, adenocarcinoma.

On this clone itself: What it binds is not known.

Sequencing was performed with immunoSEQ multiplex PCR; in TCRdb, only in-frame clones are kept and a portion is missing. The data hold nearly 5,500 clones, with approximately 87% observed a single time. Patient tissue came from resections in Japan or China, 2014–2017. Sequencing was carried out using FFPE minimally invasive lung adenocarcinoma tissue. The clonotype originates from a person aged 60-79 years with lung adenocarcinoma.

The CDR3 DNA sequence: TGTGCCACCAGCAGAGATCGAACCCCGGGGGAGACCCAGTACTTC. Residues: CATSRDRTPGETQYF. The rearrangement links TRBV15 to TRBJ2-5; D possibly corresponds to TRBD2 (5 bases). The CDR3 has 15 amino acids. The germline CDR1 and CDR2 sequences are LNHNV and YYDKDF (reference sequence). Trimming took off 0 bases at V and 5 bases at J, with 13 bases between the two ends.